The 14 T cell receptor beta chains below all came from one sample that was sequenced in a study of T cell responses to AZD1222 COVID-19 vaccine. Some clones are missing from TCRdb's copy, which holds only in-frame ones; the method was immunoSEQ multiplex PCR. The sample includes about 81,000 clones, roughly 90% of them seen just once. Here the sequenced sample was peripheral blood, taken 28 days after the second AZD1222 dose. The receptors were gathered from an adult who received the AZD1222 COVID-19 vaccine.

The chain couples TRBV29-1 to TRBJ2-5; no clear D gene. The V gene lost 8 bases and the J gene lost 5 bases, with 15 bases spanning the gap. CDR1 SQVTM and CDR2 ANQGSEA come from the germline V gene. The CDR3 length is 12 residues. Here the CDR3 reads CSIRRSRETQYF. In nucleotides, the CDR3 is TGCAGCATCCGCCGGAGTCGGGAGACCCAGTACTTC.

The chain has TRBV7-8 and TRBJ2-7; no clear D gene. Germline values: CDR1 SGHVS, CDR2 FQNEAQ. Trimming stripped 1 base from V and 3 bases from J, with 16 bases between. The CDR3 runs to 16 residues. Here the CDR3 DNA reads TGTGCCAGCAGCTTAGATCTTAGCTCTACGAACTACGAGCAGTACTTC. This encodes CASSLDLSSTNYEQYF.

This clone has more than one count but fewer than ten. Written as DNA, the CDR3 is TGTGCCAGCAGTTTAACGGTCGGGGAGCAGTTCTTC. Its translation: CASSLTVGEQFF. This rearrangement joins TRBV28 to TRBJ2-1; no reliable D call. The V end was cut by 2 bases, the J end by 10 bases, with 9 bases between. The germline gives CDR1 MDHEN, CDR2 SYDVKM. This CDR3 contains 12 residues.

The V gene is TRBV4-3, the J gene TRBJ2-7; tentative D call: TRBD1 (5 bases). The germline V gene encodes CDR1 LGHNA and CDR2 YSLEER. Trimming removed 0 bases at V and 1 base at J, with 7 bases between. The CDR3 runs to 14 residues. The CDR3 DNA sequence: TGCGCCAGCAGCCAAGATACAGGATCCTACGAGCAGTACTTC. Translation: CASSQDTGSYEQYF.

This chain uses TRBV6-6 with TRBJ2-3, with D possibly TRBD2 on 6 matching bases. Germline CDR1 MNHNY, CDR2 SVGAGI (reference sequence). V was trimmed by 5 bases and J by 2 bases, leaving 11 bases between them. This CDR3 is 14 amino acids long. The CDR3 DNA reads as TGTGCCAGCAGTCGGGACTTTCTCACAGATACGCAGTATTTT. It encodes CASSRDFLTDTQYF.

The J gene is TRBJ1-2, the V gene TRBV18, with a possible D match to TRBD1 (5 bases). V dropped 5 bases and J dropped 4 bases, with 11 bases sitting between them. Germline V lookup: CDR1 KGHSH, CDR2 LQKENI. This CDR3 region has 13 residues. The CDR3 DNA reads as TGTGCCAGCTCAAACGACAGAAGCTATGGCTACACCTTC. As protein: CASSNDRSYGYTF.

This sequence joins TRBV9 and TRBJ2-1, with 13 bases fitting TRBD2. This CDR3 is 15 amino acids long. V was pared by 3 bases and J by 9 bases, with 6 bases of the junction left unmatched. The V gene's germline CDR1 is SGDLS and CDR2 YYNGEE. CDR3 in amino acids: CASSATGLAGVEQFF. The CDR3 nucleotides read TGTGCCAGCAGCGCAACCGGACTAGCGGGAGTTGAGCAGTTCTTC.

This chain connects TRBV6-1 to TRBJ2-2; TRBD2 aligns across 9 bases. Germline CDR1 and CDR2: MNHNS and SASEGT. The CDR3 is 15 residues long. V lost 0 bases and J lost 4; bases outside the gene matches: 0. This CDR3 is CASSEASGSTGELFF. CDR3 bases: TGTGCCAGCAGTGAAGCTAGCGGGAGCACCGGGGAGCTGTTTTTT.

V usage is TRBV27 and J usage is TRBJ2-7; possibly TRBD1 for D (8 bases). This CDR3 is 16 amino acids long. V was pared by 4 bases and J by 4 bases, with 20 bases between. Germline-derived CDR1 and CDR2 are MNHEY and SMNVEV (reference sequence). CDR3 amino acids: CASSSVTGGVIYEQYF. For the CDR3, the DNA is TGTGCCAGCAGTTCCGTCACAGGGGGGGTAATTTACGAGCAGTACTTC.

The chain couples TRBV7-3 to TRBJ2-1; D is ambiguous. V lost 8 bases and J lost 2, with 19 bases in between. CDR3 length: 16 residues. Per the germline V gene, CDR1 is SGHTA and CDR2 is FQGTGA. CDR3 DNA sequence: TGTGCCAGCCCCTCACCCCCCAGAAGCCCCTACAATGAGCAGTTCTTC. Translating gives CASPSPPRSPYNEQFF.

This clone was detected once. CDR3 residues: CASSFRGITEAFF. Here the CDR3 DNA reads TGTGCCAGCAGTTTTAGAGGGATCACTGAAGCTTTCTTT. The chain has TRBV28 and TRBJ1-1; the D is unclear. The CDR3 runs 13 residues. Trimming took 3 bases from V and 4 from J, leaving 9 bases between them. The germline gives CDR1 MDHEN, CDR2 SYDVKM. Looking up the rest from reference TRBV28 and TRBJ1-1 gives the full variable domain: DVKVTQSSRYLVKRTGEKVFLECVQDMDHENMFWYRQDPGLGLRLIYFSYDVKMKEKGDIPEGYSVSREKKERFSLILESASTNQTSMYLCASSFRGITEAFFGQGTRLTVV.

V gene TRBV28 combines with J gene TRBJ2-2, with a possible D match to TRBD1 (5 bases). Germline V lookup: CDR1 MDHEN, CDR2 SYDVKM. This CDR3 region has 12 residues. V was trimmed by 2 bases and J by 11 bases, leaving 9 bases between them. CDR3 nucleotides: TGTGCCAGCAGTTTAGCAGGGTCAGAGCTGTTTTTT. Amino acids: CASSLAGSELFF. The variable domain in full, completed from reference TRBV28 and TRBJ2-2, reads DVKVTQSSRYLVKRTGEKVFLECVQDMDHENMFWYRQDPGLGLRLIYFSYDVKMKEKGDIPEGYSVSREKKERFSLILESASTNQTSMYLCASSLAGSELFFGEGSRLTVL.

The chain couples TRBV30 to TRBJ2-1; D call uncertain. The V gene lost 0 bases and the J gene lost 4 bases, with 7 bases spanning the gap. The CDR3 loop spans 13 amino acids. Germline values: CDR1 GTSNPN, CDR2 SVGIG (reference sequence). The CDR3 nucleotides read TGTGCCTGGAGTGTACGACTGTACAATGAGCAGTTCTTC. Its protein is CAWSVRLYNEQFF.

The chain combines TRBV11-2 with TRBJ1-2; tentative D call: TRBD1 (5 bases). CDR1 is SGHAT and CDR2 is FQNNGV in the germline V gene. CDR3 size: 14 residues. The ends were cut back, 1 base at V and 8 bases at J, with 14 bases in the middle. In DNA, the CDR3 is TGTGCCAGCAGCTTAGGGGACGGCCGCTGGGGCTACACCTTC. It translates to CASSLGDGRWGYTF. Looking up the rest from reference TRBV11-2 and TRBJ1-2 gives the full variable domain: EAGVAQSPRYKIIEKRQSVAFWCNPISGHATLYWYQQILGQGPKLLIQFQNNGVVDDSQLPKDRFSAERLKGVDSTLKIQPAKLEDSAVYLCASSLGDGRWGYTFGSGTRLTVV.